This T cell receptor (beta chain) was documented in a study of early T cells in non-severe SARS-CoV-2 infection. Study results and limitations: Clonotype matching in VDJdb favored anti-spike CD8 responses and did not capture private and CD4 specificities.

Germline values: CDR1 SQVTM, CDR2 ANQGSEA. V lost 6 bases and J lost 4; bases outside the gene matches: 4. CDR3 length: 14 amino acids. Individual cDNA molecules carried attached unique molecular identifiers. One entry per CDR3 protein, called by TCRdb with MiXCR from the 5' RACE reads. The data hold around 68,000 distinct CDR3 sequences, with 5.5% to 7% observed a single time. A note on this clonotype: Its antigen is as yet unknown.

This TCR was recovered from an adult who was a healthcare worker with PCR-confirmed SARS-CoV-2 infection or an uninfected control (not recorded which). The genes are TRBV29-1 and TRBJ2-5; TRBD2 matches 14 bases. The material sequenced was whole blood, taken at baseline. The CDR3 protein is CSVRLAGGAETQYF. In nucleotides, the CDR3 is TGCAGCGTCCGACTAGCGGGAGGGGCAGAGACCCAGTACTTC.